The 11 T cell receptor beta chains reported below all come from one sample, sequenced in a study of early T cells in non-severe SARS-CoV-2 infection. Each CDR3 protein is one row after TCRdb ran MiXCR on the 5' RACE reads. The table has 65,000 to 70,000 distinct CDR3 sequences, over 9% seen once. Sequenced material: whole blood. Receptors were obtained from an adult who was a healthcare worker with PCR-confirmed SARS-CoV-2 infection or an uninfected control (not recorded which).

This clonotype was recorded many times. CDR3 residues: CSAREHGMKNTEAFF. In DNA form, the CDR3 reads TGCAGTGCTAGAGAGCACGGGATGAAGAACACTGAAGCTTTCTTT. This chain joins TRBV20-1 and TRBJ1-1; no reliable D call. The CDR3 consists of 15 residues. V was trimmed by 0 bases and J by 1 base, leaving 12 bases between them. CDR1 and CDR2 (germline): DFQATT, SNEGSKA (reference sequence).

This clonotype was detected a few times. CDR3 nucleotide sequence: TGTGCCAGCAGTGGGGGGACAGGGAGGAAGGATACGCAGTATTTT. Protein sequence: CASSGGTGRKDTQYF. The chain is built from TRBV9 and TRBJ2-3, with 9 bases that match TRBD1. The CDR3 runs 15 residues. The V gene's germline CDR1 is SGDLS and CDR2 YYNGEE. After removal of 5 bases from V and 6 bases from J, the junction contained 10 bases not matched to a gene.

This clonotype was observed many times. This chain links TRBV14 with TRBJ1-2; the D gene is possibly TRBD1 (6 bases). Germline CDR1 and CDR2: SGHDN and FVKESK. CDR3 length: 15 residues. Trimming stripped 0 bases from V and 8 bases from J, with 16 bases between. The CDR3 DNA sequence: TGTGCCAGCAGCCAAGATTTAAGGGCAGGGGAAGGCTACACCTTC. It specifies CASSQDLRAGEGYTF.

The chain is built from TRBV6-6 and TRBJ1-6, with a tentative D call TRBD1 (5 bases). Germline CDR1 reads MNHNY; CDR2 reads SVGAGI (reference sequence). V lost 8 bases and J 5 bases, leaving 13 bases between the germline ends. The length of the CDR3 is 14 residues. CDR3 sequence: CASSGVEDNSPLHF. CDR3 in DNA: TGTGCCAGCTCGGGGGTCGAGGATAATTCACCCCTCCACTTT.

Notes on this clonotype: One junction end does not reproduce the germline sequence, and a read error may be involved. The genes are TRBV12-3 or TRBV12-4 and TRBJ2-4, with no clear D. CDR3 length equals 11 residues. The CDR3 nucleotides are TGTGCCAGCAGTGTCAACAACATTAAGTACTTC. Its translation: CASSVNNIKYF.

This clonotype showed up many times. This rearrangement joins TRBV5-1 to TRBJ2-3, with D perhaps matching TRBD1 (6 bases). V was cut by 1 base and J by 5 bases, with 11 bases left in between. Germline CDR1 reads SGHRS; CDR2 reads YFSETQ. This CDR3 is 14 amino acids long. The CDR3 DNA is TGCGCCAGCAGCTTGCCCGGACAGTTAGATACGCAGTATTTT. This gives the protein CASSLPGQLDTQYF.

A few counts support this clonotype. The gene calls are TRBV4-3 and TRBJ2-3; D is ambiguous. Trimming left V 2 bases short and J 5 bases short, with 5 bases between. The CDR3 is 12 amino acids. CDR1 is LGHNA and CDR2 is YSLEER in the germline V gene. This CDR3 reads CASSQPGDTQYF. CDR3 in DNA: TGCGCCAGCAGCCAACCCGGAGATACGCAGTATTTT.

This clonotype was seen repeatedly, ten times or more. The V gene is TRBV6-2 or TRBV6-3, the J gene TRBJ1-1; D is ambiguous. Trimming left V 5 bases short and J 4 bases short, with 14 bases between. Looked up from germline, CDR1 is MNHEY and CDR2 is SVGEGT. The CDR3 is made up of 14 amino acids. CDR3: CASSPPGLTTEAFF. The CDR3, as DNA: TGTGCCAGCAGTCCCCCAGGTCTTACCACTGAAGCTTTCTTT.

V is TRBV12-3 or TRBV12-4 and J is TRBJ2-7, with D unresolved. CDR3 length: 14 amino acids. Trimming stripped 3 bases from V and 3 bases from J, with 12 bases between. CDR3 sequence: CASSLSVDFYEQYF. CDR3 in DNA: TGTGCCAGCAGTTTGAGTGTAGATTTCTACGAGCAGTACTTC.

The chain links TRBV6-4 to TRBJ2-1; 13 bases line up with TRBD2. The CDR3 is 16 amino acids. V lost 6 bases and J lost 9; bases outside the gene matches: 11. Germline values: CDR1 MRHNA, CDR2 SNTAGT. The CDR3 sequence is CASSHGTSGVSGEQFF. The CDR3 bases are TGTGCCAGCAGCCACGGGACTAGCGGGGTTTCGGGTGAGCAGTTCTTC.

The V call is TRBV18, the J call TRBJ1-1, with D possibly matching TRBD1 (6 bases). The germline V and J ends were trimmed by 3 bases and 0 bases, with 8 bases remaining between them. This CDR3 has 14 residues. Germline V gene lookup returns CDR1 KGHSH and CDR2 LQKENI. As DNA, the CDR3 is TGTGCCAGCTCACCGGGGGGCTTGAACACTGAAGCTTTCTTT. It yields the protein CASSPGGLNTEAFF.